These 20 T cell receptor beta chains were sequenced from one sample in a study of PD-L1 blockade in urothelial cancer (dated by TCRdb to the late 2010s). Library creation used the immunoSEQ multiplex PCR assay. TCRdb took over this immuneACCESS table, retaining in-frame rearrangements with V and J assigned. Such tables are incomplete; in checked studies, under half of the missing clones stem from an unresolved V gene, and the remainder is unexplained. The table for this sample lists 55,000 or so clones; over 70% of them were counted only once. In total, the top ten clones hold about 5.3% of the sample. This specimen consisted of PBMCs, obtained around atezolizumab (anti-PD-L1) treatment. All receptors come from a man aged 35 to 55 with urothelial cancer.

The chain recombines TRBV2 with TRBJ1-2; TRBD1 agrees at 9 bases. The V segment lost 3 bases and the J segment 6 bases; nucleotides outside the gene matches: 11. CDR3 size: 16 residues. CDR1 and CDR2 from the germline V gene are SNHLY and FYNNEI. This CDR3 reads CASSETDRGPSDGYTF. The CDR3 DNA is TGTGCCAGCAGTGAGACGGACAGGGGCCCTTCGGATGGCTACACCTTC. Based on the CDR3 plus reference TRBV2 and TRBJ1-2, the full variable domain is EPEVTQTPSHQVTQMGQEVILRCVPISNHLYFYWYRQILGQKVEFLVSFYNNEISEKSEIFDDQFSVERPDGSNFTLKIRSTKLEDSAMYFCASSETDRGPSDGYTFGSGTRLTVV.

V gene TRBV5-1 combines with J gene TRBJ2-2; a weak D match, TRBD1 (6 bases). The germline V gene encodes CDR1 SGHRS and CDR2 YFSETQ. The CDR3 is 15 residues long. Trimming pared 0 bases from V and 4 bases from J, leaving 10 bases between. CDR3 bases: TGCGCCAGCAGCTTGGTTGGGGGCCGCACCGGGGAGCTGTTTTTT. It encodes CASSLVGGRTGELFF. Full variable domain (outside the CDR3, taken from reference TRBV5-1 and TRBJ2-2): KAGVTQTPRYLIKTRGQQVTLSCSPISGHRSVSWYQQTPGQGLQFLFEYFSETQRNKGNFPGRFSGRQFSNSRSEMNVSTLELGDSALYLCASSLVGGRTGELFFGEGSRLTVL.

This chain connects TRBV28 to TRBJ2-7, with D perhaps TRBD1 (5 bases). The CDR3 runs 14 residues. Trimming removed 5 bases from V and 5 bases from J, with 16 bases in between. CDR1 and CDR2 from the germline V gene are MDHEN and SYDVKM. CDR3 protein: CASSPPREGHEQYF. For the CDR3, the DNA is TGTGCCAGCAGTCCCCCCAGGGAAGGACACGAGCAGTACTTC.

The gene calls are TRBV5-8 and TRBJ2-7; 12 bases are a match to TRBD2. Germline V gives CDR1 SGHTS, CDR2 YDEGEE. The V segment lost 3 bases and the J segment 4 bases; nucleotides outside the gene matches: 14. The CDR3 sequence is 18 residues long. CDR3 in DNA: TGTGCCAGCAGCTCAGAAACTAGCGGGAGGCCGACTCGATACGAGCAGTACTTC. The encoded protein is CASSSETSGRPTRYEQYF.

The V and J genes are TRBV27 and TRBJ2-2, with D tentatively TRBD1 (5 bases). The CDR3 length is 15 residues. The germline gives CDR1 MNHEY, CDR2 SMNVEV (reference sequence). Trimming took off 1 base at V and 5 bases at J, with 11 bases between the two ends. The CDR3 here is CASSLFGQRTGELFF. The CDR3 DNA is TGTGCCAGCAGTTTATTCGGACAACGGACCGGGGAGCTGTTTTTT.

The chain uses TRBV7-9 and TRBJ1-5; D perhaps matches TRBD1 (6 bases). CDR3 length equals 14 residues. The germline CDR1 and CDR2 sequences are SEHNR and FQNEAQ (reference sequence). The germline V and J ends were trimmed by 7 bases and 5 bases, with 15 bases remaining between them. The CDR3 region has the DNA TGTGCCAGCACCGCGGACAGCCATCATCAGCCCCAGCATTTT. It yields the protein CASTADSHHQPQHF.

The CDR3 here is CASSPGRGTYNEQFF. The DNA for the CDR3 is TGTGCCAGCAGTCCAGGGCGAGGCACCTACAATGAGCAGTTCTTC. The rearrangement joins TRBV28 to TRBJ2-1; maybe TRBD1 (5 bases). The germline V gene encodes CDR1 MDHEN and CDR2 SYDVKM. Trimming shortened V by 5 bases and J by 2 bases, and 13 bases separated the two germline ends. This CDR3 spans 15 amino acids.

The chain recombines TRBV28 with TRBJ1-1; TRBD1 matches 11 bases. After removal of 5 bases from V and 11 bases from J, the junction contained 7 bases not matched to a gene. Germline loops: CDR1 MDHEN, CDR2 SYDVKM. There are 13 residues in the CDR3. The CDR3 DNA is TGTGCCAGCAGTCCCACGGACAGGGGGCTGGCTTTCTTT. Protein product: CASSPTDRGLAFF.

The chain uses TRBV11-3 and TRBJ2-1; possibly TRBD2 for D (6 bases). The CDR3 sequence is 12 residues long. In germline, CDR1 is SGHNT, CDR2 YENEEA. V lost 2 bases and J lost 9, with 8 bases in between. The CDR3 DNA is TGTGCCAGCAGCTTACTCGGGAGTGAGCAGTTCTTC. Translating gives CASSLLGSEQFF. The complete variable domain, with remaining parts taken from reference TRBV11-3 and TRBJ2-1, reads EAGVVQSPRYKIIEKKQPVAFWCNPISGHNTLYWYLQNLGQGPELLIRYENEEAVDDSQLPKDRFSAERLKGVDSTLKIQPAELGDSAVYLCASSLLGSEQFFGPGTRLTVL.

The CDR3 loop is CASSIGGGLNEQFF. The CDR3 DNA follows: TGTGCCAGTAGTATTGGGGGGGGTCTCAATGAGCAGTTCTTC. The chain employs TRBV19 and TRBJ2-1; TRBD2 aligns across 7 bases. Germline-derived CDR1 and CDR2 are LNHDA and SQIVND (reference sequence). The CDR3 covers 14 residues. V shed 3 bases and J 6 bases; nucleotides not matched to a gene: 5. Full variable domain (rest looked up from reference TRBV19 and TRBJ2-1): DGGITQSPKYLFRKEGQNVTLSCEQNLNHDAMYWYRQDPGQGLRLIYYSQIVNDFQKGDIAEGYSVSREKKESFPLTVTSAQKNPTAFYLCASSIGGGLNEQFFGPGTRLTVL.

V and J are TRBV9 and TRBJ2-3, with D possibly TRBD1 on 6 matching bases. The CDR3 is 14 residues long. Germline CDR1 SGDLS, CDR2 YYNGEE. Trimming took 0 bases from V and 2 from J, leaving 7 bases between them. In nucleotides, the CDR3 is TGTGCCAGCAGCGTAGGACAGGACACAGATACGCAGTATTTT. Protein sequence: CASSVGQDTDTQYF. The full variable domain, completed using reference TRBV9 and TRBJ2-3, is DSGVTQTPKHLITATGQRVTLRCSPRSGDLSVYWYQQSLDQGLQFLIQYYNGEERAKGNILERFSAQQFPDLHSELNLSSLELGDSALYFCASSVGQDTDTQYFGPGTRLTVL.

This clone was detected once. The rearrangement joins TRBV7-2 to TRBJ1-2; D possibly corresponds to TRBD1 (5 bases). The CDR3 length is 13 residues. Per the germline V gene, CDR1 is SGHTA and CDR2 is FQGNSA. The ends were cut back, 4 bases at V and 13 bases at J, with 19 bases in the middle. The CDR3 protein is CASSWGTGVLFTF. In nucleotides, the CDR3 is TGTGCCAGCAGCTGGGGGACTGGGGTCCTTTTCACCTTC.

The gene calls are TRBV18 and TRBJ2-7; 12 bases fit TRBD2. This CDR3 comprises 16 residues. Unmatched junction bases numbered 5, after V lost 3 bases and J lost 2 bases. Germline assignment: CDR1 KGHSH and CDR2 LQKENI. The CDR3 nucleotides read TGTGCCAGCTCACCCGAAAGGACTAGCGGGGCCTACGAGCAGTACTTC. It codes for CASSPERTSGAYEQYF.

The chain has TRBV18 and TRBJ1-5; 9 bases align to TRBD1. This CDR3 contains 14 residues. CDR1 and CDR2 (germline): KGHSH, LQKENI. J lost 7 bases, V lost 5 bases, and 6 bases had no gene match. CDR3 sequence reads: CASSSDRGKQPQHF. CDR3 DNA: TGTGCCAGCTCATCCGACAGGGGGAAACAGCCCCAGCATTTT.

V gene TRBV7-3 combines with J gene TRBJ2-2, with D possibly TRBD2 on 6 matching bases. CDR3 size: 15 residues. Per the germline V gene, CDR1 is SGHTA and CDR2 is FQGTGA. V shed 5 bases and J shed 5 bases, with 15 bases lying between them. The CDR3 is CASSRSLSGTGELFF. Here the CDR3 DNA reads TGTGCCAGCAGCCGCTCATTGAGCGGGACCGGGGAGCTGTTTTTT.

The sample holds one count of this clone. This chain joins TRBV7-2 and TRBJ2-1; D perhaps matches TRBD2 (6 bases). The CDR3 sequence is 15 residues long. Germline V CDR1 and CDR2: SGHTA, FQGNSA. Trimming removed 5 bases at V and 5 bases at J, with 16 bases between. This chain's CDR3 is CASSAPGLADNEQFF. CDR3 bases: TGTGCCAGCAGCGCCCCGGGACTCGCTGACAATGAGCAGTTCTTC.

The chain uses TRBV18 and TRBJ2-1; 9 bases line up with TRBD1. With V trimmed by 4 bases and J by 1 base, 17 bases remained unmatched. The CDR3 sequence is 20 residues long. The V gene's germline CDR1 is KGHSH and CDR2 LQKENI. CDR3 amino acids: CASSHRGPSDYPNSYNEQFF. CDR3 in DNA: TGTGCCAGCTCACACAGGGGGCCTTCAGACTACCCAAATTCCTACAATGAGCAGTTCTTC.

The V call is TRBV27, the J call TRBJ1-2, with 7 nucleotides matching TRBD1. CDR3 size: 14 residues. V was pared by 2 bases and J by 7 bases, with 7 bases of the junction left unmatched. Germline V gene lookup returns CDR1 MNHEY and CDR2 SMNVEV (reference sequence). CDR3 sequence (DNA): TGTGCCAGCAGTTTAAGAGCAGGGGGTTTTGGCTACACCTTC. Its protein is CASSLRAGGFGYTF.

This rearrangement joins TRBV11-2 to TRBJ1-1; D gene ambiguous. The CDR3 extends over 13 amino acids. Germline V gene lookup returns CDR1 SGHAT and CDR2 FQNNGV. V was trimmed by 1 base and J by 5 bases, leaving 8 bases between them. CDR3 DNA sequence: TGTGCCAGCAGCTTAGGCGGTTTGACTGAAGCTTTCTTT. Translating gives CASSLGGLTEAFF.

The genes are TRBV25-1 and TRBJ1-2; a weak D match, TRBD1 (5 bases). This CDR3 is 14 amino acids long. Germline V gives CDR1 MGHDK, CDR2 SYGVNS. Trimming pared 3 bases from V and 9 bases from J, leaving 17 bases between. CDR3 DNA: TGTGCCAGCAGTGAGAGAAGGACATCTGATAGCTACACCTTC. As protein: CASSERRTSDSYTF.